The next 2 T cell receptor beta chains were all read from a single sample in a study of identical twins (dated by TCRdb to 2015 to 2016). Receptors were amplified or captured by 5' RACE. Sequencing instrument: Illumina HiSeq 2000. TCRdb reran the public reads through fastp at Q25 and MiXCR, keeping productive beta chains. Duplicate CDR3 protein sequences are folded into a single record with the most common DNA and genes. The sample contains hundreds of thousands of distinct CDR3 sequences, over 8.5% of them found a single time. Together, the top ten hold 0.75% to 1% of the sample. These same records also appear under a second study, on yellow fever vaccine responses in identical twins.

The specimen was PBMCs. The receptor source for this set is a woman aged 18-29 years in good health.

This clonotype occurred a few times. The chain links TRBV6-5 to TRBJ2-3; the D is unclear. In germline, CDR1 is MNHEY, CDR2 SVGAGI. The CDR3 sequence is 17 residues long. V was shortened by 2 bases and J by 6 bases, with 21 bases between the two germline ends. For the CDR3, the DNA is TGTGCCAGCAGTTACCTTTCGCCTAGAGCCATGGGGGATACGCAGTATTTT. This translates into CASSYLSPRAMGDTQYF.

This clonotype was counted a few times. The V gene is TRBV11-2, the J gene TRBJ2-1, with 13 bases that match TRBD2. From germline, CDR1 is SGHAT and CDR2 FQNNGV. This CDR3 contains 16 residues. J was trimmed by 6 bases and V by 5 bases; bases with no gene match: 7. The CDR3 is CASSVLAGGRGNEQFF. For the CDR3, the DNA is TGTGCCAGCAGCGTACTAGCGGGAGGGCGTGGCAATGAGCAGTTCTTC.